Reported below is one T cell receptor beta chain. The data originate from a study of OX40 agonist ivuxolimab in advanced cancers. Produced via immunoSEQ multiplex PCR; TCRdb's table is partial and in-frame only. The sample holds 58,000 or so clones, 65% to 90% seen once. Germline CDR1 and CDR2: MNHEY and SVGAGI. The CDR3 contains 13 residues. V was clipped by 6 bases and J by 0 bases, with 8 bases between them. The sequence was obtained from an adult with an advanced solid tumor such as melanoma, head and neck, liver or kidney cancer. This specimen was CD4+ or CD8+ T cells sorted from blood, taken in a trial of the OX40 agonist ivuxolimab. The V gene is TRBV6-5, the J gene TRBJ2-5, with D uncertain. The CDR3 DNA follows: TGTGCCAGCAGACCGGTTAACCAAGAGACCCAGTACTTC. This encodes CASRPVNQETQYF.